Each of the 8 T cell receptor beta chains below was sequenced from the same sample in a study of OX40 agonist ivuxolimab in advanced cancers. Clones were read by immunoSEQ multiplex PCR, and TCRdb kept only the in-frame ones, dropping some. Of approximately 91,000 clones in the sample, around nine tenths were seen once. The input for sequencing was CD4+ or CD8+ T cells sorted from blood, taken in a trial of the OX40 agonist ivuxolimab. The receptors were sampled from an adult with an advanced solid tumor such as melanoma, head and neck, liver or kidney cancer.

The chain joins TRBV6-6 to TRBJ1-1, with TRBD1 matching 7 bases. J was trimmed by 4 bases and V by 3 bases; bases with no gene match: 5. Germline CDR1 is MNHNY and CDR2 is SVGAGI (reference sequence). The CDR3 runs to 14 residues. The CDR3 DNA sequence: TGTGCCAGCAGTTATTCACAGGGGATCACTGAAGCTTTCTTT. Translating it yields CASSYSQGITEAFF.

This clone was picked up a small number of times. The chain is built from TRBV5-5 and TRBJ2-7; no definite D call. The CDR3 covers 12 residues. Trimming left V 2 bases short and J 5 bases short, with 8 bases between. Germline V lookup: CDR1 SGHKS, CDR2 YYEKEE (reference sequence). The DNA for the CDR3 is TGTGCCAGCAGCTTTGGTACGGACGAGCAGTACTTC. Its translation: CASSFGTDEQYF.

This clone was observed once. The rearrangement links TRBV6-1 to TRBJ1-5, with 7 bases that match TRBD1. The CDR3 is 14 residues long. Per germline, CDR1 MNHNS and CDR2 SASEGT. V shed 8 bases, J shed 6 bases, and the junction held 10 bases outside the gene matches. CDR3 residues: CASAKEGASQPQHF. The DNA of the CDR3 is TGTGCCAGCGCAAAGGAGGGGGCCAGTCAGCCCCAGCATTTT.

This chain connects TRBV10-2 to TRBJ2-3; no reliable D call. CDR1 is WSHSY and CDR2 is SAAADI in the germline V gene. V gave up 0 bases and J gave up 1 base, with 8 bases separating them. This CDR3 comprises 15 residues. Here the CDR3 DNA reads TGCGCCAGCAGTGAGTCACACGTGGGCACAGATACGCAGTATTTT. This sequence encodes CASSESHVGTDTQYF.

The CDR3 here is CASSRRTANTGELFF. The CDR3 DNA is TGCGCCAGCAGCCGGCGGACCGCGAACACCGGGGAGCTGTTTTTT. This chain connects TRBV5-1 to TRBJ2-2; D gene ambiguous. The germline V gene encodes CDR1 SGHRS and CDR2 YFSETQ. The CDR3 loop spans 15 amino acids. V dropped 4 bases and J dropped 0 bases, with 10 bases sitting between them.

The genes are TRBV28 and TRBJ2-3; D uncertain. The V gene lost 4 bases and the J gene lost 0 bases, with 11 bases spanning the gap. The germline gives CDR1 MDHEN, CDR2 SYDVKM. This CDR3 has 15 residues. CDR3 residues: CASSSDQRSTDTQYF. CDR3 DNA sequence: TGTGCCAGCAGTTCAGACCAGCGAAGCACAGATACGCAGTATTTT. Together with reference TRBV28 and TRBJ2-3, the CDR3 gives the full variable domain: DVKVTQSSRYLVKRTGEKVFLECVQDMDHENMFWYRQDPGLGLRLIYFSYDVKMKEKGDIPEGYSVSREKKERFSLILESASTNQTSMYLCASSSDQRSTDTQYFGPGTRLTVL.

The chain has TRBV5-4 and TRBJ1-1, with D possibly being TRBD1 (6 bases). The V gene lost 4 bases and the J gene lost 3 bases, with 13 bases spanning the gap. In germline, CDR1 is SGHNT, CDR2 YYREEE (reference sequence). The CDR3 spans 14 residues. The DNA for the CDR3 is TGTGCCAGCAGCCGGGGGGCAGGGGACACTGAAGCTTTCTTT. Translated: CASSRGAGDTEAFF.

The chain links TRBV6-4 to TRBJ2-5; D remains unclear. This CDR3 is 9 amino acids long. CDR1 and CDR2 from the germline V gene are MRHNA and SNTAGT. V was shortened by 9 bases and J by 2 bases, with 1 base between the two germline ends. The chain's CDR3 is CARQETQYF. Written as DNA, the CDR3 is TGTGCCAGGCAAGAGACCCAGTACTTC.